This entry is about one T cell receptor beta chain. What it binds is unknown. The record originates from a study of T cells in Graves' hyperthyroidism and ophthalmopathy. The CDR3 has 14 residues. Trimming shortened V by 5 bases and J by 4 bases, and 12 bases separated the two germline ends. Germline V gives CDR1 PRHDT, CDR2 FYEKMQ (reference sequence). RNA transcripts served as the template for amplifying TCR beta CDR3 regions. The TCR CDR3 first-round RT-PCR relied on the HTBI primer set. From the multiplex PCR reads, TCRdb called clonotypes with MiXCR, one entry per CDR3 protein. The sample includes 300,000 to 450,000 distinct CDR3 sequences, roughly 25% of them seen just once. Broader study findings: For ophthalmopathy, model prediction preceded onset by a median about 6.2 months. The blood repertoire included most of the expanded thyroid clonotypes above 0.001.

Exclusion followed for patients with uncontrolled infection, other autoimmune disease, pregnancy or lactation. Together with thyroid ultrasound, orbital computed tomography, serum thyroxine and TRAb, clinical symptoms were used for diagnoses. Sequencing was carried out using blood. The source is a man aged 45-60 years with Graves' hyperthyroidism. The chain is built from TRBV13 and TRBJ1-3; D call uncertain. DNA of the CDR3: TGTGCCAGCAGCCGACAATTCAGAGGAAACACCATATATTTT. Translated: CASSRQFRGNTIYF.